Detailed here is one T cell receptor beta chain. CDR1 SNHLY and CDR2 FYNNEI come from the germline V gene. V was trimmed by 4 bases and J by 12 bases, leaving 12 bases between them. This CDR3 has 11 amino acids. The sample is drawn from a study of blood T cell repertoires in COVID-19. In the original analysis: Quantification of nucleated cells was approximated via reference gene primer amplification. Produced via immunoSEQ multiplex PCR; TCRdb's table is partial and in-frame only. That table supplies the V and J calls and clone size; D and trimming were determined from the DNA. The sample consists of 150,000 to 200,000 clones, 85% of them appearing once.

This TCR came from a human donor with acute or convalescent COVID-19. The donor label of this sample is uncertain. Input material: peripheral blood. The J gene is TRBJ1-1, the V gene TRBV2; unclear D gene. The CDR3 loop is CASSALKRTFF. The CDR3 coding sequence is TGTGCCAGCAGTGCGCTTAAGCGGACTTTCTTT.